This record looks at one TCR beta chain sequence and its context. The data stem from a study of patients and donors after allogeneic stem cell transplantation. CDR3 length: 14 residues. The V and J ends lost 0 bases and 10 bases respectively, with 13 bases between them. MiXCR, applied by TCRdb to the RT-PCR reads, yields one record per CDR3 protein. This repertoire shows about a million distinct CDR3 sequences, about a sixth found once; its top ten account for under 6.5%. Sample: blood, either unsorted or a sorted T cell fraction (not recorded which). The TCR comes from a human donor who was either an allogeneic HSCT recipient or a stem cell or donor lymphocyte infusion donor (not recorded which). It is not recorded whose cells these are; they may come from a transplant donor. The chain combines TRBV12-3 or TRBV12-4 with TRBJ2-1; D perhaps matches TRBD2 (5 bases). The CDR3 DNA reads as TGTGCCAGCAGTTTAGCGTTCGGGGTTGGGGAGCAGTTCTTC. It codes for CASSLAFGVGEQFF.